The clone carrying this T cell receptor beta chain occurred a few times. Its antigen is undetermined. This record comes from a study of cytomegalovirus exposure and HLA in healthy donors. Overall study: HLA-typed donors were the source of about 85 million unique TCRs, which an early data release held. General study results and limits: There were around 160 TCR beta chains listed as cytomegalovirus-associated.

Germline CDR1 is SGHRS and CDR2 is YFSETQ. The CDR3 spans 14 residues. Trimming at V came to 1 base and at J to 6 bases, leaving 4 bases not matched to a gene. This PCR relied on a set of 60 Vbeta primers and 13 Jbeta primers. Profiling relied on immunoSEQ multiplex PCR, and the TCRdb table lists in-frame clones only, not all of them. The sample lists about 200,000 clones; 65% to 90% were seen once. The receptor's source is a girl between 5 and 17 years old in good health and CMV-seronegative. The chain combines TRBV5-1 with TRBJ1-1; 9 bases fit TRBD1. The sample was PBMCs. DNA of the CDR3: TGCGCCAGCAGCTTGAAACAGGGGGCTCCTGAAGCTTTCTTT. The encoded protein is CASSLKQGAPEAFF.